What follows is one T cell receptor beta chain and its context. The antigen remains undetermined. Measured with immunoSEQ multiplex PCR; TCRdb has only the in-frame clones, and not every one. The top ten clones hold about 0.41% of a sample with 2 million to 2.5 million clones, over 90% of them seen once. In the CD4+ fraction, cells were divided into CD45RA+ naive and CD45RA-negative memory subsets. In germline, CDR1 is ENHRY, CDR2 SYGVKD. The CDR3 runs to 14 residues. Unmatched junction bases numbered 7, after V lost 6 bases and J lost 5 bases. This sample stems from a study of shared clonotypes between healthy human individuals. Broader study findings: Read depth was anticipated to influence clonotype sharing among donors. Several donors shared about 5% of their naive CD4 clonotypes.

The material sequenced was naive CD4+ T cells from PBMCs. The subset denotes: CD45RA+ positively selected. The V gene is TRBV10-3, the J gene TRBJ1-1, with 9 bases lining up with TRBD1. The sequence was obtained from a man younger than 35 in good health. Some clones in this sample may be carry-over from other donors' samples. The CDR3 bases are TGTGCCATCAGAGCGGGACAGGGAAGGACTGAAGCTTTCTTT. Its translation is CAIRAGQGRTEAFF.